This T cell receptor beta chain was sequenced during a study of T cell responses to AZD1222 COVID-19 vaccine. The CDR3 runs 15 residues. The V end lost 2 bases, the J end lost 0 bases, and 10 bases lay between the germline ends. Germline values: CDR1 MNHEY, CDR2 SVGAGI. About this clone itself: The antigen is not known.

The table came from immunoSEQ multiplex PCR; TCRdb's copy has only in-frame clones and leaves some out. The sample contains under 95,000 clones, about 90% of which appear only once. Overall study findings and caveats: Nearly half of unique spike-specific TCRs reportedly avoided B.1.351 and B.1.1.7 mutated regions.

The specimen comprised peripheral blood, sampled 28 days after the second AZD1222 dose. The receptor was derived from an adult who received the AZD1222 COVID-19 vaccine. The chain carries TRBV6-5 and TRBJ1-1; D is undetermined. The CDR3 sequence: CASSYGAGLNTEAFF. The DNA of the CDR3 is TGTGCCAGCAGTTACGGTGCTGGGTTGAACACTGAAGCTTTCTTT.